This TCR beta chain was identified during a study of cytomegalovirus exposure and HLA in healthy donors (dated by TCRdb to 2016 to 2017). Study-wide context: An earlier analysis of some 550 of the donors reported approximately 300 Gb of sequence data and 117 million unique TCR beta sequences from 150 million to 200 million T cells. The study was designed to test whether signatures of past pathogen exposure could be identified by cataloging public T cell receptors. Of the roughly 400 genotyped donors, 81% were placed in the genetic ancestry cluster associated with self-reported Caucasian donors. An early release covering approximately 600 HLA-typed donors comprised approximately 300 gigabases of sequencing data and tens of millions of unique TCR sequences. Across under 500 genotyped donors of the cohort, an average of 235,054 unique TCR beta nucleotide sequences per donor were sequenced, and roughly a sixth of those sequences were non-productive. In addition to the first cohort of approximately 650 subjects, a separate validation cohort of 120 different subjects was used. HLA typing covered class I and class II loci at four-digit resolution. High-throughput TCR immunosequencing, statistical association of individual TCRs with disease status, and machine learning were combined to predict cytomegalovirus infection status. Alongside the repertoire data, information on donor age, sex, ethnicity and CMV serostatus was compiled. A later analysis re-analyzed previously published TCR beta repertoires from 600 to 850 donors and added high-resolution HLA genotyping to study TCR occurrence patterns. In a later genetic analysis, genome-wide SNP genotypes for about 55% of the roughly 700 donors were used, and that subset was treated as a discovery cohort. The number of donors typed differed by locus, with about 629-640 for A, B, C, DRB1 and DQB1, around 500 for DQA1, 606 for DPA1, and 450 to 480 for DPB1. Rather than using new phenotypic data, the later analysis identified candidate immune exposures from TCR beta sequences and from how often those sequences occurred across donors. Because of strong linkage in the cohort, 4 to 6 DR-DQ haplotypes were treated as single units for association and clustering. Every repertoire in the discovery cohort had been generated on one and the same sequencing platform. In an earlier analysis of roughly 580 of the donors, high-throughput TCR beta sequencing was used to judge whether each TCR beta V gene segment behaved as functional or pseudogenic. Using immunosequencing, the study profiled T cell repertoires from 500 to 800 subjects and related those repertoires to cytomegalovirus serostatus.

From its cysteine to its phenylalanine, the CDR3 spans 15 amino acids. This entry keeps only the CDR3 DNA: 45 bases, framed from base 1. Trimming leaves V shorter by 1 base and J shorter by 3 bases, with the junction holding 6 bases beyond the gene matches. CDR1 and CDR2 (LGHNA, YSLEER) derive from the germline V gene. The cohort comprised around 700 healthy bone marrow donors. At the time of sampling, every cohort member was nominally healthy, though immune exposures that went unrecorded were likely present. The donor was CMV seronegative and was included in the group of several hundred seronegative cohort members. A peripheral blood sample was provided by each donor, and peripheral blood mononuclear cells were used for TCR beta sequencing. The Qiagen DNeasy Blood Extraction Kit was used to extract genomic DNA from the blood cell samples. On this clone itself: No cognate antigen has been identified for it. No clone much larger than this one lies a single base away; base qualities are absent.

The investigation overall reported the following: Sequencing depth was assumed to be roughly uniform across donors in the presence/absence analyses, though that assumption may not hold. Because the 87-base-pair reads could not distinguish some IMGT-functional V segments, including TRBV6-2 and TRBV6-3, those segments were excluded. In a later analysis, the rate of TCR association differed among HLA loci, with DRB1 alleles having the most associated TCRs and HLA-C alleles having the fewest. In vitro tests confirmed that three of the cytomegalovirus-associated TCR beta chains recognize cytomegalovirus antigens. A further reported finding was that TCR beta sequences accurately predicted the HLA-A and HLA-B alleles for most subjects in the first cohort. The earlier analysis of some 560 of the donors excluded 15 to 20 rarely observed V segments, including chromosome 9 orphons, because counts were too low. Assigning TCR associations to individual alleles was difficult when HLA alleles, especially DR and DQ, strongly co-occurred. In a later analysis, around 15,000 TCR beta sequences were associated with specific HLA alleles at a false discovery rate of 0.05. The study listed 150 to 200 TCR beta chains as associated with cytomegalovirus. CMV serostatus was the only immune exposure information available for the cohort. Correlated functional status among segregating V segments might be attributable to linkage disequilibrium, but an unknown experimental factor could not be ruled out. Most TCR sequences were observed very rarely across donors, whereas some public TCRs were present in many individuals. Several of the top co-occurrence clusters appeared to be linked to parvovirus B19, influenza, CMV and Epstein-Barr virus, according to a later analysis. A later genetic analysis associated a missense DCLRE1C variant with V-gene and J-gene trimming of TCR beta chains, and an independent cohort replicated the association. A cluster of highly shared sequence variants was judged likely to be a technical artifact of the sequencing pipeline. A later analysis found that HLA-associated TCR beta chains were more clonally expanded and had lower generation probabilities than equally common non-associated chains. Most CMV-associated TCR beta chains appeared to be HLA-restricted in a later analysis, and the HLA associations seemed to be driven largely by CMV exposure. In an earlier analysis of roughly 560 of the donors, most TCR beta V segments were observed in productive rearrangements about 87% or about 30% of the time, broadly matching IMGT annotations. According to a later genetic analysis, donors in an Asian-associated ancestry cluster had fewer N-insertions in productive TCRs than the approximately 650-donor mean. This cohort had only TCR beta chains sequenced, and the lack of alpha or paired-chain data limited which features could be detected. Because HLA typing was missing for some donors at each locus, association tests included only the typed subset. The classifier was reported to diagnose cytomegalovirus status with high specificity and sensitivity in both the original and validation cohorts. According to the authors, the approach could potentially be generalized to other disease states and immunological phenotypes.

The method was the immunoSEQ multiplex PCR assay. For the multiplex PCR, a mixture combining 60 forward primers for TCR Vbeta segments and 13 reverse primers for TCR Jbeta segments was used. The CDR3 region of rearranged TCR beta genes was amplified from genomic DNA with a multiplex PCR assay. The amplified TCR beta libraries were sequenced on the Illumina HiSeq System as 87-base-pair reads. Regarding the original processing steps: A later analysis counted tens of millions of unique TCR beta chains across the 550 to 750 repertoires, and 10 million to 11 million of these chains were shared by at least two donors. A nearest-neighbor algorithm error-corrected the raw reads and collapsed the reads into unique sequences, merging closely related sequences to remove PCR and sequencing errors. Alignment of CDR3 sequences to IMGT reference sequences was used to assign V, D and J gene segments. For a sequence to be retained, at least a six-nucleotide match to both a V gene segment and a J gene segment was required. Rearrangements were called productive when the CDR3 lacked stop codons and stayed in frame with V and J; all others were non-productive. CDR3 was defined according to IMGT convention as the region running from the second conserved V-encoded cysteine to the conserved J-encoded phenylalanine. In an earlier analysis of around 570 of the donors, sequences lacking an unambiguous match to a single V gene segment were excluded. In an earlier analysis of approximately 550 of the donors, V segments were called functional above 56.7% productive rearrangements and were called segregating when the between-donor standard deviation exceeded 5%. A statistical classification framework was built to diagnose cytomegalovirus status from the catalog of TCR beta chain sequences. V and J gene assignment, in a later analysis, came from comparing TCR nucleotide sequences with IMGT/GENE-DB human TR gene sequences. The TCRdist pipeline was used in a later analysis to assign CDR3 sequences and most-parsimonious VDJ recombination scenarios. In a later analysis, each TCR beta chain was defined by its CDR3 amino acid sequence together with its V-gene family, and reads without a unique V-gene family were excluded. As a way to deal with suspected cross-contamination and a sequencing artifact, a later analysis dropped approximately 590 nucleotide sequences that were highly shared and had low generation probability. In a later analysis, a clonal expansion index was calculated for each public chain from normalized within-repertoire ranks of inferred template counts. Generation probabilities in a later analysis came from a VDJ recombination model fitted to out-of-frame rearrangements, and those results were checked against IGoR. Hypergeometric tests were used in a later analysis to score TCR-TCR, TCR-HLA and TCR-CMV co-occurrence, with a repertoire-size bias correction applied to the TCR pairs. To estimate false discovery rates, a later analysis permuted the HLA or CMV assignments 20 times. A later analysis grouped co-occurring TCRs with DBSCAN, adding TCRdist sequence similarity when clustering within HLA-allele-positive subsets. Co-occurrence clustering excluded repertoires with fewer than 30,000 or more than 120,000 public chains, plus five with anomalous nucleotide sharing. Here the immuneACCESS table is served through TCRdb, limited to in-frame sequences with V and J called. Missing clones are a known gap in these copies; in checked studies unresolved V genes cover under half, and the rest lacks a known reason. Clonal size and the V and J genes are those of that table, whereas D and trimming came from the DNA. The sample table shows roughly 98,000 clones, and under 70% are seen once. Of the sample, under 3% falls within the top ten clones.

Recombination linked TRBV4-3 to TRBJ2-7, with 7 bases matching TRBD1. This sequence originates from a middle-aged man in good health and CMV-seronegative. The source material was PBMCs. The CDR3 in this case is CASSQGYRGDYEQYF. The nucleotides are TGCGCCAGCAGCCAAGGGTACAGGGGTGACTACGAGCAGTACTTC.